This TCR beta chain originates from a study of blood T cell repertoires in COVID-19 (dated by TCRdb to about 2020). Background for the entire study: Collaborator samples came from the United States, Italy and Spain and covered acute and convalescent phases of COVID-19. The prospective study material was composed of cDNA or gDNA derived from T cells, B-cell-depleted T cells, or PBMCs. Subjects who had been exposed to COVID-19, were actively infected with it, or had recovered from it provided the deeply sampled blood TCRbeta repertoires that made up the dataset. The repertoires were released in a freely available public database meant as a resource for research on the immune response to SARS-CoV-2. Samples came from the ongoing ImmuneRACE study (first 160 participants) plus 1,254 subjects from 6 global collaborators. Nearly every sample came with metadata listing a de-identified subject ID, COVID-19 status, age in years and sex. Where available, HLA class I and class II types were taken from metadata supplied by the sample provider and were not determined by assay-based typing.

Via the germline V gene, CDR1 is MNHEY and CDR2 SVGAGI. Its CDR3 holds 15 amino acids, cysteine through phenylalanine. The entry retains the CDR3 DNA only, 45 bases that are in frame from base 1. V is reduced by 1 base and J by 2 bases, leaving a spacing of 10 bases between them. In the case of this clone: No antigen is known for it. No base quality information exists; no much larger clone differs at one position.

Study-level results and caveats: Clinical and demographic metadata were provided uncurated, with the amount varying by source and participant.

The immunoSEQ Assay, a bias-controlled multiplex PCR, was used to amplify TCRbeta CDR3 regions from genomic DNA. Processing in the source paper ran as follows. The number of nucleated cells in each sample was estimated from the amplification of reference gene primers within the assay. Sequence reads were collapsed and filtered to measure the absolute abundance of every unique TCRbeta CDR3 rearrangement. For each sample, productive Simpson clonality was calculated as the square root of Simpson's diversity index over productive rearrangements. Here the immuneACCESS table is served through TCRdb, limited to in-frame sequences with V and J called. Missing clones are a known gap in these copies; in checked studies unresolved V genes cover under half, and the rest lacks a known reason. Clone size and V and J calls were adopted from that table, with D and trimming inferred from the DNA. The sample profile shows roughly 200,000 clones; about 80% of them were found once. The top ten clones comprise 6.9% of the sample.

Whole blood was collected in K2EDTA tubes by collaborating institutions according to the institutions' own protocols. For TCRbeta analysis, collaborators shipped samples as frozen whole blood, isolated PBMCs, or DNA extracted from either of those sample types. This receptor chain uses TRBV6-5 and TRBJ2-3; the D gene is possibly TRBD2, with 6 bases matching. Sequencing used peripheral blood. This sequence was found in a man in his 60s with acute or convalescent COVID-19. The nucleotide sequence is TGTGCCAGCAGTTACTGGGGCGGGGTCACAGATACGCAGTATTTT. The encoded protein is CASSYWGGVTDTQYF.